This TCR beta chain was sequenced during a study of blood T cell repertoires in COVID-19. The germline CDR1 and CDR2 sequences are KGHSH and LQKENI. This CDR3 comprises 14 residues. V lost 5 bases and J lost 6; bases outside the gene matches: 6. Sequenced by immunoSEQ multiplex PCR; TCRdb stores in-frame clones only, minus some. Of about 250,000 clones listed, 87% are singletons. The TCR sequence derives from a woman between 25 and 40 years old with acute COVID-19. Sequenced sample: PBMCs or T cells enriched from blood (not recorded which). The chain recombines TRBV18 with TRBJ2-3, with 9 bases matching TRBD2. This CDR3 reads CASSLAGALDTQYF. The DNA of the CDR3 is TGTGCCAGCTCATTAGCGGGGGCCTTGGATACGCAGTATTTT.